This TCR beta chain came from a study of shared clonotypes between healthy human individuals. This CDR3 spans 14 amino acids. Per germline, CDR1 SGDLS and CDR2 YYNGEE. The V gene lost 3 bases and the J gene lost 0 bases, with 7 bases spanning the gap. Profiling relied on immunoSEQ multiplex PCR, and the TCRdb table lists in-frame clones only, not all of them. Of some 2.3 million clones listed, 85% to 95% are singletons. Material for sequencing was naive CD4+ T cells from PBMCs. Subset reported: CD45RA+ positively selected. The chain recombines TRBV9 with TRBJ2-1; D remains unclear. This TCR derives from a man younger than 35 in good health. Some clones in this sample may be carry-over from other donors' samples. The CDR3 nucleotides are TGTGCCAGCAGCGCCGATAACTCCTACAATGAGCAGTTCTTC. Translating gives CASSADNSYNEQFF.